This TCR beta chain was sequenced in a study of blood T cell repertoires in COVID-19. In the study overall: Donors in the United States, Italy and Spain gave samples during acute or convalescent COVID-19.

In the original processing: Estimated nucleated cell counts came from reference gene primer amplification. The assay was immunoSEQ multiplex PCR, and TCRdb's table has in-frame clones only and misses some. V and J calls and clone size come straight from that table; D and trimming were deduced from the DNA. Among around 200,000 clones listed, under 90% were seen once. The CDR3 has 15 residues. From germline, CDR1 is SGHNT and CDR2 YYREEE (reference sequence). V lost 7 bases and J lost 1, with 15 bases in between. The genes are TRBV5-4 and TRBJ2-4, with D unresolved. The source is an elderly man with acute or convalescent COVID-19. Specimen: peripheral blood. CDR3 protein: CASRVMGFAKNIQYF. CDR3 nucleotide sequence: TGTGCCAGCCGGGTAATGGGTTTTGCCAAAAACATTCAGTACTTC.